This section outlines one TCR beta chain sequence together with its context. The data are from a study of blood T cell repertoires in COVID-19. The age range of participants was 18 to 89 years, with residence in about two dozen US areas. Trimming removed 6 bases from V and 1 base from J; junction bases left unmatched: 8. The CDR3 extends over 16 amino acids. Per germline, CDR1 KGHSH and CDR2 LQKENI. Profiled with immunoSEQ multiplex PCR; TCRdb holds only in-frame clones, not every one. The table has about 300,000 clones, approximately 81% seen once; the top ten hold around 2%. The sequencing input was PBMCs or T cells enriched from blood (not recorded which). This TCR came from a woman aged 25 to 39 who had been exposed to COVID-19. This chain uses TRBV18 with TRBJ1-1; 10 bases line up with TRBD1. CDR3 in amino acids: CASSRGTGVKNTEAFF. DNA of the CDR3: TGTGCCAGCTCGAGGGGGACAGGGGTCAAGAACACTGAAGCTTTCTTT.